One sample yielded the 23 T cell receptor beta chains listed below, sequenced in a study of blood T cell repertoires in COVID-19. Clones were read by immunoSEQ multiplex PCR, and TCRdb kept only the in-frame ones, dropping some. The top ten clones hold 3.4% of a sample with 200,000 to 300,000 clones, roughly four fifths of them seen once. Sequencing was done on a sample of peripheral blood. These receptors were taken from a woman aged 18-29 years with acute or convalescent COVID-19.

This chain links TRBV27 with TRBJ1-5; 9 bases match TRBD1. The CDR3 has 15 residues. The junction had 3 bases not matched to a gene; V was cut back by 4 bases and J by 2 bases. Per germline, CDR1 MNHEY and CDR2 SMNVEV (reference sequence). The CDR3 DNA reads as TGTGCCAGCAGTTGGACAGGGGCCCGCAATCAGCCCCAGCATTTT. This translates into CASSWTGARNQPQHF.

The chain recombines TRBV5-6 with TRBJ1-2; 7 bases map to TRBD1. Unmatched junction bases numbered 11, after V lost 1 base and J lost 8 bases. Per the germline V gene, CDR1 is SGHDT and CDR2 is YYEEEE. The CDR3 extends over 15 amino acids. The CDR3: CASSLLGQSLRGYTF. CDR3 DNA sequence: TGTGCCAGCAGCTTGTTGGGACAGAGTCTTCGGGGCTACACCTTC.

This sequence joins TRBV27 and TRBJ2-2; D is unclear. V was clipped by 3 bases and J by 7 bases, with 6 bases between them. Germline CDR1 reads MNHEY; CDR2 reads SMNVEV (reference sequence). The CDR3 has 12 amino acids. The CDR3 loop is CASSFFGGELFF. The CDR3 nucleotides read TGTGCCAGCAGTTTCTTCGGCGGGGAGCTGTTTTTT.

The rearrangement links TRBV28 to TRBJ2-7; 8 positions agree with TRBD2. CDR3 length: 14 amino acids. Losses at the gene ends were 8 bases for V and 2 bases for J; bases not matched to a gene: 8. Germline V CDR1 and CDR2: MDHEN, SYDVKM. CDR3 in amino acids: CASGTGLVAYEQYF. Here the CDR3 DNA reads TGTGCCAGCGGAACGGGACTAGTCGCCTACGAGCAGTACTTC.

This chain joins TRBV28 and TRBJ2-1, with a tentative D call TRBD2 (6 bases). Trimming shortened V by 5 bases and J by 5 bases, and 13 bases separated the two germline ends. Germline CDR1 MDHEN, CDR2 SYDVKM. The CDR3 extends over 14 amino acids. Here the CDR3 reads CASSQGGNHNEQFF. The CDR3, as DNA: TGTGCCAGCAGTCAGGGAGGAAATCACAATGAGCAGTTCTTC.

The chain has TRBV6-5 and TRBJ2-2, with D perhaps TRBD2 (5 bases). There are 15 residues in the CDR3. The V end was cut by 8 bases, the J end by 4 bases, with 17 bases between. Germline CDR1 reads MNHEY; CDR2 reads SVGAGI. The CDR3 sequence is CASRNSAVGTGELFF. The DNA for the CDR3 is TGTGCCAGCCGAAACTCAGCGGTAGGCACCGGGGAGCTGTTTTTT.

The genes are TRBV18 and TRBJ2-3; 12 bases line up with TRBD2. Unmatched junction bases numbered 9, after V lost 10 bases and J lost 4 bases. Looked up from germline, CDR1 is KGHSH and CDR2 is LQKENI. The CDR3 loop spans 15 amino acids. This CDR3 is CATSGLAGMADTQYF. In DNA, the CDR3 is TGTGCCACCTCCGGACTAGCGGGGATGGCAGATACGCAGTATTTT.

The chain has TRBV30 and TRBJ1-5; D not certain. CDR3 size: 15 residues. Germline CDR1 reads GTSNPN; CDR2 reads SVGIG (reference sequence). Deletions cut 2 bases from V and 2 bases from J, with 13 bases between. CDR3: CAWSKWAVGNQPQHF. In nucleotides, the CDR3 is TGTGCCTGGAGTAAGTGGGCTGTTGGCAATCAGCCCCAGCATTTT.

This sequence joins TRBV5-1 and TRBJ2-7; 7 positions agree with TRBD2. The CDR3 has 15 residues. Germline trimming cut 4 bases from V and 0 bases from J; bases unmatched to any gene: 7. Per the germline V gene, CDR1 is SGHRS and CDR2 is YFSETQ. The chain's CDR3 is CASSVNSGYSYEQYF. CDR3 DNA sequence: TGCGCCAGCAGCGTAAATAGCGGGTACTCCTACGAGCAGTACTTC.

CDR3 loop: CASSRRRQTNSPLHF. The DNA for the CDR3 is TGTGCCAGCAGCCGCCGCAGACAGACAAATTCACCCCTCCACTTT. The chain is built from TRBV6-5 and TRBJ1-6; tentative D call: TRBD1 (5 bases). The CDR3 has 15 amino acids. CDR1 and CDR2 from the germline V gene are MNHEY and SVGAGI. The ends were cut back, 6 bases at V and 7 bases at J, with 16 bases in the middle.

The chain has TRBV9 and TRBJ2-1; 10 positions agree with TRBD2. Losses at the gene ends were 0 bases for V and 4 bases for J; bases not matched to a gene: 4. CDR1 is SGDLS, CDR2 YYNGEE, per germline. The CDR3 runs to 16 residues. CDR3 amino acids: CASSVEPSGRYNEQFF. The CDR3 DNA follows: TGTGCCAGCAGCGTAGAGCCTAGCGGGAGATACAATGAGCAGTTCTTC. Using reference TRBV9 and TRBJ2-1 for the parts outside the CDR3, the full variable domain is DSGVTQTPKHLITATGQRVTLRCSPRSGDLSVYWYQQSLDQGLQFLIQYYNGEERAKGNILERFSAQQFPDLHSELNLSSLELGDSALYFCASSVEPSGRYNEQFFGPGTRLTVL.

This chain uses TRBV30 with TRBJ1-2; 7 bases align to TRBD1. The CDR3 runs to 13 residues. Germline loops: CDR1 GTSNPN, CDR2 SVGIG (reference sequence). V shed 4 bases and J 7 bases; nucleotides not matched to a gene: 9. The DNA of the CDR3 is TGTGCCTGGACCCGAGGGGGCGCGAGTGGCTACACCTTC. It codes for CAWTRGGASGYTF.

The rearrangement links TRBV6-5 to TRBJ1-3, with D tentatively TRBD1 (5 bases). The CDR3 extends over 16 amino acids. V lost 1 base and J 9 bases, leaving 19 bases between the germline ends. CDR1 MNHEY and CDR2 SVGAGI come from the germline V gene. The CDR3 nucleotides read TGTGCCAGCAGTTACTTTGAACAGGCTCGCGGGGGCACCATATATTTT. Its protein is CASSYFEQARGGTIYF.

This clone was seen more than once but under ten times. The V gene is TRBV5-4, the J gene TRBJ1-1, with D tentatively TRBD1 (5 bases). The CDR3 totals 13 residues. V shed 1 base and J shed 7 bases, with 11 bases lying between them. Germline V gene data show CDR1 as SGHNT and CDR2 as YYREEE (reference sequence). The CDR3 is CASSLIREREAFF. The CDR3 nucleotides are TGTGCCAGCAGCTTGATCAGGGAACGTGAAGCTTTCTTT. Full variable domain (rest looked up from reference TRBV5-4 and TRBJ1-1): ETGVTQSPTHLIKTRGQQVTLRCSSQSGHNTVSWYQQALGQGPQFIFQYYREEENGRGNFPPRFSGLQFPNYSSELNVNALELDDSALYLCASSLIREREAFFGQGTRLTVV.

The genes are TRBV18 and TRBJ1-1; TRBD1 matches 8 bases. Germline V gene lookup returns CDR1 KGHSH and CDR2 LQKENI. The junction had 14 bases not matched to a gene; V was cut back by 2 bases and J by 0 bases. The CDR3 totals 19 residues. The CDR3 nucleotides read TGTGCCAGCTCACCAATAGCCCCTTCACAGGGGGTTATGAACACTGAAGCTTTCTTT. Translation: CASSPIAPSQGVMNTEAFF.

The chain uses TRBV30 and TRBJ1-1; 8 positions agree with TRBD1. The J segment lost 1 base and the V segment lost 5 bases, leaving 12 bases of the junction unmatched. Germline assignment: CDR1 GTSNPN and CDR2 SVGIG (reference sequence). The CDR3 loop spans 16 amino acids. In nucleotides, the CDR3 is TGTGCCTGGGTGGGGACGACAGGGGCTACGAACACTGAAGCTTTCTTT. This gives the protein CAWVGTTGATNTEAFF. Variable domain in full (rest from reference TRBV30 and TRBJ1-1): SQTIHQWPATLVQPVGSPLSLECTVEGTSNPNLYWYRQAAGRGLQLLFYSVGIGQISSEVPQNLSASRPQDRQFILSSKKLLLSDSGFYLCAWVGTTGATNTEAFFGQGTRLTVV.

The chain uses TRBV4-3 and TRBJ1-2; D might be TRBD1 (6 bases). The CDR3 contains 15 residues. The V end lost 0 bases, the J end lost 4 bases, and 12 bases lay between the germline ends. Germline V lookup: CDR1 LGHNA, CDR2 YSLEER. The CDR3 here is CASSQDGQGPYGYTF. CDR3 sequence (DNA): TGCGCCAGCAGCCAAGATGGGCAGGGGCCCTATGGCTACACCTTC.

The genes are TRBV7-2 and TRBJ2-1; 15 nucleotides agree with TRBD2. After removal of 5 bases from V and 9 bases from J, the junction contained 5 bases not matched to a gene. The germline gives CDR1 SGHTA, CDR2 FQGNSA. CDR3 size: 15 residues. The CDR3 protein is CASSPRTSGRVEQFF. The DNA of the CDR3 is TGTGCCAGCAGCCCACGGACTAGCGGGAGGGTTGAGCAGTTCTTC.

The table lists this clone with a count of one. CDR3 residues: CASSATGLNTEAFF. DNA for the CDR3: TGCGCCAGCAGCGCGACAGGACTGAACACTGAAGCTTTCTTT. The chain is built from TRBV5-1 and TRBJ1-1; D perhaps matches TRBD1 (6 bases). Trimming left V 4 bases short and J 0 bases short, with 10 bases between. The CDR3 has 14 amino acids. The germline V gene encodes CDR1 SGHRS and CDR2 YFSETQ.

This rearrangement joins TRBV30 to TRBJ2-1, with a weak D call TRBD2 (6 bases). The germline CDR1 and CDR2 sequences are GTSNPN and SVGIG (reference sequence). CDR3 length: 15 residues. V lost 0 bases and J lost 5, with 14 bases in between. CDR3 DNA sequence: TGTGCCTGGAGTGTCTCCGGACTAATCAACAATGAGCAGTTCTTC. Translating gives CAWSVSGLINNEQFF.

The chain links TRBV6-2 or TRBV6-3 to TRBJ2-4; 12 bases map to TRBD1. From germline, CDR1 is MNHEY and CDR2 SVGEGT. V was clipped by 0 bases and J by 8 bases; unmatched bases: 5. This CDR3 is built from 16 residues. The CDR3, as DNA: TGTGCCAGCAGTTACTCGGGACAGGGGGCAAGGGACATTCAGTACTTC. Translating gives CASSYSGQGARDIQYF.

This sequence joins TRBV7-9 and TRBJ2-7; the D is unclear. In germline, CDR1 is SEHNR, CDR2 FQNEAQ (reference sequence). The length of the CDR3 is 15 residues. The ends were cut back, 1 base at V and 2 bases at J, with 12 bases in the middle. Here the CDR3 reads CASSLDFESPYEQYF. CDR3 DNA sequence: TGTGCCAGCAGCTTAGACTTCGAGAGCCCCTACGAGCAGTACTTC.

The CDR3 sequence: CASSVVSDTQYF. In DNA, the CDR3 is TGTGCCTCCTCCGTCGTCTCAGATACGCAGTATTTT. V gene TRBV10-3 combines with J gene TRBJ2-3; D unresolved. V was pared by 11 bases and J by 4 bases, with 13 bases between. This CDR3 comprises 12 residues. The germline V gene has CDR1 ENHRY and CDR2 SYGVKD.